This passage covers 26 T cell receptor beta chains from one sample sequenced in a study of blood T cell repertoires in COVID-19. The method was immunoSEQ multiplex PCR; TCRdb's version includes in-frame clones alone and lacks a portion of them. This sample has approximately 50,000 clones, with more than 90% found just once. The sample taken for sequencing was peripheral blood. These receptors all stem from a man aged 45-65 years with active COVID-19.

This clone was seen once. The V call is TRBV7-9, the J call TRBJ2-7; 8 bases are a match to TRBD2. The trim removed 6 bases at V and 9 bases at J, leaving 10 bases unmatched. This CDR3 comprises 13 residues. Germline V gives CDR1 SEHNR, CDR2 FQNEAQ (reference sequence). CDR3 sequence (DNA): TGTGCCAGCAGTTCCGGGACTAGAAGTGCGCAGTACTTC. Translation gives CASSSGTRSAQYF. Complete variable domain (other parts from reference TRBV7-9 and TRBJ2-7): DTGVSQNPRHKITKRGQNVTFRCDPISEHNRLYWYRQTLGQGPEFLTYFQNEAQLEKSRLLSDRFSAERPKGSFSTLEIQRTEQGDSAMYLCASSSGTRSAQYFGPGTRLTVT.

The table lists this clone with a count of one. V and J are TRBV7-2 and TRBJ1-4; D is ambiguous. The CDR3 is 14 residues long. Germline CDR1 and CDR2: SGHTA and FQGNSA. The V and J ends lost 5 bases and 3 bases respectively, with 10 bases between them. The CDR3 region has the DNA TGTGCCAGCAGCGGAGGGTTGTCTAATGAAAAACTGTTTTTT. Protein: CASSGGLSNEKLFF.

The chain has TRBV6-5 and TRBJ2-7, with TRBD2 matching over 7 bases. V was clipped by 7 bases and J by 6 bases; unmatched bases: 9. The V gene's germline CDR1 is MNHEY and CDR2 SVGAGI. The CDR3 runs 13 residues. The CDR3 region has the DNA TGTGCCAGCAATAGGGACTACCAGGGCGAGCAGTACTTC. It translates to CASNRDYQGEQYF.

The J gene is TRBJ2-1, the V gene TRBV11-2; TRBD2 is a possible D gene (6 bases). Germline values: CDR1 SGHAT, CDR2 FQNNGV. This CDR3 has 17 amino acids. The V and J ends lost 1 base and 2 bases respectively, with 15 bases between them. CDR3 coding DNA: TGTGCCAGCAGCTTAGGTGGCGGGGCATACACCTACAATGAGCAGTTCTTC. Amino acid sequence: CASSLGGGAYTYNEQFF.

The chain couples TRBV15 to TRBJ2-3, with 8 bases fitting TRBD2. The V segment lost 2 bases and the J segment 6 bases; nucleotides outside the gene matches: 13. This CDR3 region has 17 residues. The germline gives CDR1 LNHNV, CDR2 YYDKDF (reference sequence). CDR3 region: CATSRPSGGGRRDTQYF. The CDR3 region has the DNA TGTGCCACCAGCAGACCGAGCGGCGGGGGGCGGAGGGATACGCAGTATTTT.

This chain joins TRBV18 and TRBJ2-1; D unclear. There are 12 residues in the CDR3. Trimming took 2 bases from V and 9 from J, leaving 8 bases between them. CDR1 is KGHSH, CDR2 LQKENI, per germline. In DNA, the CDR3 is TGTGCCAGCTCACCAGGGCCTGGTGAGCAGTTCTTC. Its translation: CASSPGPGEQFF.

CDR3 coding DNA: TGTGCCAGCAGCGAAAACAGGGGAAACACCATATATTTT. Translating gives CASSENRGNTIYF. This chain connects TRBV3-1 (or the pseudogene TRBV3-2) to TRBJ1-3; D perhaps matches TRBD1 (5 bases). Per the germline V gene, CDR1 is LGHDT and CDR2 is YNNKEL (reference sequence). V lost 5 bases to trimming and J lost 4 bases, with 9 bases between them. This CDR3 has 13 residues.

V gene TRBV7-2 combines with J gene TRBJ2-5; 13 bases are shared with TRBD2. V lost 5 bases, J lost 5 bases, and 14 bases stayed unmatched. The CDR3 runs to 18 residues. CDR1 and CDR2 (germline): SGHTA, FQGNSA. In nucleotides, the CDR3 is TGTGCCAGCAGCGAGTACTTACTAGCGGGGGGGGCCAGGGAGACCCAGTACTTC. Its protein is CASSEYLLAGGARETQYF.

This rearrangement joins TRBV7-2 to TRBJ2-3; 11 nucleotides align to TRBD1. The germline V gene encodes CDR1 SGHTA and CDR2 FQGNSA. This CDR3 contains 15 residues. The ends lost 3 bases at V and 6 bases at J; junction bases unmatched: 5. CDR3 DNA sequence: TGTGCCAGCAGCTTTAGGACAGGGGGCGCGGATACGCAGTATTTT. Encoded protein: CASSFRTGGADTQYF.

The chain carries TRBV7-2 and TRBJ1-4; D is unresolved. The CDR3 contains 11 residues. The germline V gene has CDR1 SGHTA and CDR2 FQGNSA. V was shortened by 5 bases and J by 4 bases, with 2 bases between the two germline ends. Here the CDR3 DNA reads TGTGCCAGCAGCCTTAATGAAAAACTGTTTTTT. This codes for CASSLNEKLFF.

This chain links TRBV18 with TRBJ1-1; 8 bases are shared with TRBD1. Trimming at V came to 4 bases and at J to 1 base, leaving 8 bases not matched to a gene. Germline V gene sequence: CDR1 KGHSH, CDR2 LQKENI. The CDR3 has 16 residues. This CDR3 is CASSLRPGQENTEAFF. As DNA, the CDR3 is TGTGCCAGCTCACTTCGCCCGGGACAGGAGAACACTGAAGCTTTCTTT. The full variable domain, completed using reference TRBV18 and TRBJ1-1, is NAGVMQNPRHLVRRRGQEARLRCSPMKGHSHVYWYRQLPEEGLKFMVYLQKENIIDESGMPKERFSAEFPKEGPSILRIQQVVRGDSAAYFCASSLRPGQENTEAFFGQGTRLTVV.

The V call is TRBV7-9, the J call TRBJ2-7, with a possible D match to TRBD2 (6 bases). V was pared by 0 bases and J by 3 bases, with 15 bases between. CDR1 is SEHNR and CDR2 is FQNEAQ in the germline V gene (reference sequence). CDR3 size: 16 residues. The CDR3: CASSLAVGGSHYEQYF. For the CDR3, the DNA is TGTGCCAGCAGCTTAGCGGTTGGGGGGAGCCACTACGAGCAGTACTTC.

This chain links TRBV15 with TRBJ2-3; 7 bases align to TRBD1. Germline CDR1 LNHNV, CDR2 YYDKDF (reference sequence). There are 15 residues in the CDR3. V shed 8 bases and J 5 bases; nucleotides not matched to a gene: 13. As DNA, the CDR3 is TGTGCCACCGGGACCTCCGGGACAGATAAAGATACGCAGTATTTT. It is translated as CATGTSGTDKDTQYF.

This clone was observed once. The chain has TRBV4-2 and TRBJ1-5, with TRBD1 matching 7 bases. V shed 1 base and J 7 bases; nucleotides not matched to a gene: 7. Germline V gives CDR1 LGHNA, CDR2 YNFKEQ. The CDR3 has 15 amino acids. CDR3 protein: CASSQVARGKQPQHF. The CDR3 DNA is TGTGCCAGCAGCCAAGTAGCCAGGGGGAAGCAGCCCCAGCATTTT.

The genes are TRBV2 and TRBJ2-7; 10 positions agree with TRBD2. The trim removed 5 bases at V and 0 bases at J, leaving 7 bases unmatched. This CDR3 is built from 16 residues. The germline CDR1 and CDR2 sequences are SNHLY and FYNNEI. CDR3 nucleotide sequence: TGTGCCAGCAGTCAGGGACTAGCGATGAGCTCCTACGAGCAGTACTTC. As protein: CASSQGLAMSSYEQYF.

The rearrangement joins TRBV27 to TRBJ1-4, with 7 bases that match TRBD1. CDR3 length: 14 residues. Losses at the gene ends were 5 bases for V and 8 bases for J; bases not matched to a gene: 8. Per the germline V gene, CDR1 is MNHEY and CDR2 is SMNVEV (reference sequence). The CDR3 coding sequence is TGTGCCAGCAGTCCGCGGACAGGCCGAGAAAAACTGTTTTTT. Its translation is CASSPRTGREKLFF.

The genes are TRBV18 and TRBJ2-3, with TRBD2 as a possible D gene (7 bases). Deletions cut 3 bases from V and 4 bases from J, with 11 bases between. The CDR3 length is 14 residues. Germline CDR1 KGHSH, CDR2 LQKENI. The CDR3 bases are TGTGCCAGCTCACCGCCCGGGGGGCCAGATACGCAGTATTTT. Amino acid sequence: CASSPPGGPDTQYF.

The rearrangement joins TRBV2 to TRBJ2-7; TRBD2 matches 8 bases. Per germline, CDR1 SNHLY and CDR2 FYNNEI. This CDR3 has 15 residues. Trimming took 6 bases from V and 3 from J; bases not matched to a gene: 10. This chain's CDR3 is CASRPGSSGFYEQYF. As DNA, the CDR3 is TGTGCCAGCAGGCCCGGATCTAGCGGGTTCTACGAGCAGTACTTC.

J is TRBJ1-2 and V is TRBV4-3; 10 bases fit TRBD1. CDR1 and CDR2 (germline): LGHNA, YSLEER. The CDR3 is 13 amino acids. The junction had 3 bases not matched to a gene; V was cut back by 4 bases and J by 7 bases. CDR3 coding DNA: TGCGCCAGCAGCCGACAGGGGGCAAGTGGCTACACCTTC. Its translation: CASSRQGASGYTF.

A single count supports this clone. The chain couples TRBV3-1 (or the pseudogene TRBV3-2) to TRBJ2-3, with 10 bases aligning to TRBD2. Germline V gene sequence: CDR1 LGHDT, CDR2 YNNKEL (reference sequence). The CDR3 spans 19 residues. V was pared by 4 bases and J by 0 bases, with 13 bases of the junction left unmatched. CDR3: CASSRTFSGGFSSTDTQYF. The CDR3 coding sequence is TGTGCCAGCAGCCGAACGTTTAGCGGGGGGTTCTCTAGCACAGATACGCAGTATTTT.

The V and J genes are TRBV7-2 and TRBJ2-1; 10 nucleotides line up with TRBD2. Germline V gene data show CDR1 as SGHTA and CDR2 as FQGNSA. V trimming: 6 bases; J trimming: 3 bases; junction bases outside the gene matches: 8. CDR3 length: 16 amino acids. The CDR3 here is CASRLGLAHIYNEQFF. The DNA for the CDR3 is TGTGCCAGCAGATTGGGACTAGCGCATATCTACAATGAGCAGTTCTTC.

The sample holds a few counts of this clone. The chain recombines TRBV29-1 with TRBJ2-7; 10 bases match TRBD2. In germline, CDR1 is SQVTM, CDR2 ANQGSEA. The V gene end was trimmed by 3 bases and the J gene end by 1 base; junction bases not matched to a gene: 3. The CDR3 covers 14 residues. CDR3 in DNA: TGCAGCGTTGACCTAGCGGGAGATTCCTACGAGCAGTACTTC. This gives the protein CSVDLAGDSYEQYF.

The chain recombines TRBV6-5 with TRBJ2-7; a weak D match, TRBD1 (5 bases). V gave up 0 bases and J gave up 6 bases, with 9 bases separating them. This CDR3 has 13 amino acids. From germline, CDR1 is MNHEY and CDR2 SVGAGI. The CDR3 spells CASSYSGQAEQYF. The CDR3 nucleotides read TGTGCCAGCAGTTACTCGGGGCAGGCCGAGCAGTACTTC.

The gene calls are TRBV3-1 (or the pseudogene TRBV3-2) and TRBJ2-1; 12 bases are shared with TRBD2. This CDR3 is built from 15 residues. The junction had 9 bases not matched to a gene; V was cut back by 6 bases and J by 9 bases. From germline, CDR1 is LGHDT and CDR2 YNNKEL (reference sequence). The CDR3 loop is CASRLAGGPLGEQFF. The DNA for the CDR3 is TGTGCCAGCAGACTAGCGGGGGGTCCCTTGGGTGAGCAGTTCTTC.

This clone appeared a single time. This sequence joins TRBV20-1 and TRBJ1-2, with a weak D call TRBD1 (5 bases). With 3 bases removed from V and 6 bases from J, the gap between germline ends came to 14 bases. There are 13 residues in the CDR3. Germline V gene lookup returns CDR1 DFQATT and CDR2 SNEGSKA (reference sequence). CDR3 sequence: CSASPGPGDGYTF. As DNA, the CDR3 is TGCAGTGCTAGTCCGGGACCGGGAGATGGCTACACCTTC.

The rearrangement joins TRBV6-5 to TRBJ1-5; D not certain. CDR1 and CDR2 (germline): MNHEY, SVGAGI. This CDR3 has 13 amino acids. V was cut by 6 bases and J by 7 bases, with 13 bases left in between. CDR3 region: CASRLQSRQPQHF. CDR3 DNA sequence: TGTGCCAGCAGGCTACAGAGCAGGCAGCCCCAGCATTTT.